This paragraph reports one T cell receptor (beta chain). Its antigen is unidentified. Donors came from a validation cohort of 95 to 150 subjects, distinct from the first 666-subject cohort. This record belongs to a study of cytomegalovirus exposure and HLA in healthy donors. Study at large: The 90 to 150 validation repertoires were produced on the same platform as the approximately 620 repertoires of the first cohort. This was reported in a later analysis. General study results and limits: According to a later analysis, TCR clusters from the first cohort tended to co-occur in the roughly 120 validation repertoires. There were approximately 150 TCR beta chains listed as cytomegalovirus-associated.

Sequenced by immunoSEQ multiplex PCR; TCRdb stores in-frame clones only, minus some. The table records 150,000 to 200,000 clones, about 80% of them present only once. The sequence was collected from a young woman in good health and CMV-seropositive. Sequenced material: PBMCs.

This CDR3 is CASTLSGTGGYEQYF. The CDR3 nucleotides read TGTGCCAGCACCCTATCCGGGACAGGGGGCTACGAGCAGTACTTC. This chain connects TRBV6-5 to TRBJ2-7, with TRBD1 matching over 11 bases. CDR3 size: 15 residues. V shed 7 bases and J 3 bases; nucleotides not matched to a gene: 8. The germline V gene has CDR1 MNHEY and CDR2 SVGAGI.